This T cell receptor (beta chain) was retrieved from a study of blood T cell repertoires in COVID-19. The V end was cut by 1 base, the J end by 0 bases, with 12 bases between. The CDR3 has 17 amino acids. From germline, CDR1 is SGHAT and CDR2 FQNNGV. Methods used by the authors: Quantification of nucleated cells was approximated via reference gene primer amplification. Clones were read by immunoSEQ multiplex PCR, and TCRdb kept only the in-frame ones, dropping some. V and J calls and clone size are given by that table; D and trimming were obtained from the DNA. Of around 380,000 clones in the sample, approximately 80% were seen once.

This rearrangement joins TRBV11-2 to TRBJ2-2; tentatively, D is TRBD1 (6 bases). Sequenced material: peripheral blood. This clonotype originated in a human donor with acute or convalescent COVID-19. The donor label of this sample is uncertain. The CDR3 loop is CASSLGVGGANTGELFF. DNA for the CDR3: TGTGCCAGCAGCTTAGGGGTTGGGGGCGCGAACACCGGGGAGCTGTTTTTT.